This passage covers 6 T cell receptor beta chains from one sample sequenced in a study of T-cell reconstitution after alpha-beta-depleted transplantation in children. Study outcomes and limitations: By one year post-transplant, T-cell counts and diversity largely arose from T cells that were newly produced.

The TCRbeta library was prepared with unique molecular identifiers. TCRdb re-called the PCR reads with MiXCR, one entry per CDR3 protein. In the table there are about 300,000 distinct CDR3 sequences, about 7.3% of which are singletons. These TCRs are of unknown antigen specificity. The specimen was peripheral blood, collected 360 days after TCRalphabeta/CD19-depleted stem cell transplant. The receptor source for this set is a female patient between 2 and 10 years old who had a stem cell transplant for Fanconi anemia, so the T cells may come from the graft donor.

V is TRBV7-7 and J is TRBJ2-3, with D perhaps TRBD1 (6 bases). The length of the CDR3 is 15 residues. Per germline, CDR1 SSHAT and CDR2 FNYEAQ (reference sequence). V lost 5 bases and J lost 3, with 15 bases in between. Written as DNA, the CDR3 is TGTGCCAGCAGCCCAGTACAGGGTGGGACAGATACGCAGTATTTT. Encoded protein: CASSPVQGGTDTQYF.

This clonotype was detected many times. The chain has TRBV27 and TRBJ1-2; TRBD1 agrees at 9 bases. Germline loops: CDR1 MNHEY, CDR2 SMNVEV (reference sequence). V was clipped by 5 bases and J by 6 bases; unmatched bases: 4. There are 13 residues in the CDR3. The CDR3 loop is CASSPDRGDGYTF. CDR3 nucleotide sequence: TGTGCCAGCAGTCCGGACAGGGGTGATGGCTACACCTTC.

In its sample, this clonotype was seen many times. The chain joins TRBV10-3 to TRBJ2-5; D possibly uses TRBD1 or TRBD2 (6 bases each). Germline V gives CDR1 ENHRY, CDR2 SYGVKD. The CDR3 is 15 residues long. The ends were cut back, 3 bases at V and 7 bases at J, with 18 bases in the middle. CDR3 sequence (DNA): TGTGCCATCAGTGACACAGGGTTTAGGCGGGGGACCCAGTACTTC. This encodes CAISDTGFRRGTQYF.

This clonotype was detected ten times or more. The CDR3 DNA sequence: TGTGCCAGCAGTTTACTAGAACCGACAGGGTGGGAATACCAAGAGACCCAGTACTTC. The encoded protein is CASSLLEPTGWEYQETQYF. The chain carries TRBV28 and TRBJ2-5, with TRBD1 matching over 7 bases. Losses at the gene ends were 2 bases for V and 0 bases for J; bases not matched to a gene: 15. The V gene's germline CDR1 is MDHEN and CDR2 SYDVKM. The CDR3 covers 19 residues.

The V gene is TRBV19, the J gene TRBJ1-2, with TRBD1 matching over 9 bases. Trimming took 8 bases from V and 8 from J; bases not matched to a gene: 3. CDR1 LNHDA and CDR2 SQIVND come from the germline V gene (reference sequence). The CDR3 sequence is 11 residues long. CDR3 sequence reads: CASGGQGGYTF. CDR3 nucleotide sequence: TGTGCCAGTGGGGGACAGGGCGGCTACACCTTC.

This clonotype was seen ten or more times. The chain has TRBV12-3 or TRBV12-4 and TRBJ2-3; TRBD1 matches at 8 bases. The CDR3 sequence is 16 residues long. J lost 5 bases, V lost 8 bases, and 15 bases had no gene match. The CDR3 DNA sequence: TGTGCCAGCCGGACTTGGACAGGGTGGGACGGAGATACGCAGTATTTT. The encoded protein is CASRTWTGWDGDTQYF.